This section outlines one TCR beta chain sequence together with its context. The data were obtained in a study of blood T cell repertoires in COVID-19. The method was immunoSEQ multiplex PCR; TCRdb's version includes in-frame clones alone and lacks a portion of them. The sample records hundreds of thousands of clones, around nine tenths being singletons. The CDR3 consists of 15 residues. Germline CDR1 is MNHEY and CDR2 is SVGAGI. Trimming cost V 0 bases and J 0 bases, with 9 bases left between them. The chain uses TRBV6-5 and TRBJ2-7, with a possible D match to TRBD2 (5 bases). The source material was PBMCs or T cells enriched from blood (not recorded which). The TCR was taken from a woman aged 50 to 60 with acute COVID-19. The CDR3 DNA sequence: TGTGCCAGCAGTTACTCGTTTGCGGGCTCCTACGAGCAGTACTTC. Its protein is CASSYSFAGSYEQYF.